Sequencing of this T cell receptor (beta chain) was carried out in a study of cytomegalovirus exposure and HLA in healthy donors (dated by TCRdb to the late 2010s). Study-wide context: An earlier analysis of several hundred of the donors reported 250 to 300 Gb of sequence data and around 110 million unique TCR beta sequences from about 200 million T cells. An early release that covered about 600 HLA-typed donors contained approximately 300 gigabases of sequencing data and tens of millions of unique TCR sequences. Of the roughly 400 genotyped donors, approximately 83% fell in the genetic ancestry cluster associated with self-reported Caucasian donors. The study aimed to test whether signatures of past pathogen exposure could be identified by cataloging public T cell receptors. Using immunosequencing, the study profiled T cell repertoires from fewer than 850 subjects and related those repertoires to cytomegalovirus serostatus. In addition to the first cohort of several hundred subjects, a separate validation cohort of 120 different subjects was used. The study combined high-throughput TCR immunosequencing, statistical association of individual TCRs with disease status, and machine learning to predict cytomegalovirus infection status. A later analysis re-examined previously published TCR beta repertoires from roughly 720 donors and added high-resolution HLA genotyping to investigate patterns of TCR occurrence. The later analysis used no new phenotypic data to find candidate immune exposures, relying instead on TCR beta sequences and their occurrence across donors. To decide whether each TCR beta V gene segment behaved as functional or pseudogenic, an earlier analysis of approximately 600 of the donors relied on high-throughput TCR beta sequencing. Donor age, sex, ethnicity and CMV serostatus were collected together with the repertoire data. Genome-wide SNP genotypes for about 65% of the 666 donors were used in a later genetic analysis, which treated that subset as a discovery cohort. Every repertoire in the discovery cohort had been generated on one and the same sequencing platform. Class I and class II HLA loci were covered by the typing at four-digit resolution. The number of typed donors differed by locus: 629-630 for A, B, C, DRB1 and DQB1; approximately 540 for DQA1; 606 for DPA1; and 400 to 480 for DPB1. Because of strong linkage in the cohort, roughly five DR-DQ haplotypes were treated as single units for association and clustering. Among a few hundred genotyped donors of the cohort, an average of approximately 240,000 unique TCR beta nucleotide sequences were sequenced per donor, roughly 20% of them non-productive.

CDR3 length: 13 amino acids, cysteine to phenylalanine. Only the CDR3 part of the read is kept: 39 bases, read in frame from the first base. For CDR1 and CDR2, the germline V gene lists SGHRS and YFSETQ. In regard to this clone: The antigen this receptor binds is unknown. No qualities accompany the bases; no much larger clone lies one base away.

The protocol used for the library was the immunoSEQ multiplex PCR assay. For the multiplex PCR, a mixture combining 60 forward primers for TCR Vbeta segments and 13 reverse primers for TCR Jbeta segments was used. The CDR3 region of rearranged TCR beta genes was amplified from genomic DNA by a multiplex PCR assay. On the Illumina HiSeq System, the amplified TCR beta libraries were sequenced as 87-base-pair reads. Concerning the study's data processing: A later analysis tallied roughly 80 million unique TCR beta chains across the 666 repertoires, and about 12 million of those chains were shared by two or more donors. Raw reads were error-corrected and collapsed into unique sequences by a nearest-neighbor algorithm in which closely related sequences were merged to remove PCR and sequencing errors. Alignment of CDR3 sequences to IMGT reference sequences was used to assign V, D and J gene segments. For a sequence to be retained, at least a six-nucleotide match to both a V gene segment and a J gene segment was required. Rearrangements were called productive when the CDR3 lacked stop codons and stayed in frame with V and J; all others were non-productive. Following IMGT convention, CDR3 was defined as the stretch from the second conserved V-encoded cysteine up to the conserved J-encoded phenylalanine. The earlier analysis of approximately 590 of the donors excluded any sequence lacking an unambiguous match to a single V gene segment. An earlier analysis of 550 to 650 of the donors classified V segments as functional when productive rearrangements were above 56.7% and as segregating when the standard deviation between donors was above 5%. A statistical classification framework was built for diagnosing cytomegalovirus status from the catalog of TCR beta chain sequences. A later analysis assigned V and J genes by comparing TCR nucleotide sequences with IMGT/GENE-DB human TR gene sequences. A later analysis assigned CDR3 sequences and most-parsimonious VDJ recombination scenarios with the TCRdist pipeline. In a later analysis, each TCR beta chain was defined by its CDR3 amino acid sequence together with its V-gene family, and reads lacking a unique V-gene family were excluded. In a later analysis, 500 to 700 highly shared, low-generation-probability nucleotide sequences were removed to address suspected cross-contamination and a sequencing artifact. For each public chain, a later analysis derived a clonal expansion index from normalized ranks of inferred template counts within each repertoire. Generation probabilities in a later analysis came from a VDJ recombination model fitted to out-of-frame rearrangements, and those results were checked against IGoR. In a later analysis, TCR-TCR, TCR-HLA and TCR-CMV co-occurrence was scored with hypergeometric tests, and a repertoire-size bias correction was applied to TCR pairs. To estimate false discovery rates, a later analysis permuted the HLA or CMV assignments 20 times. In a later analysis, co-occurring TCRs were grouped using DBSCAN, and TCRdist sequence similarity was added for clustering within HLA-allele-positive subsets. Repertoires with fewer than 30,000 or more than 120,000 public chains, plus five repertoires with anomalous nucleotide sharing, were excluded from co-occurrence clustering. The source is immuneACCESS, and TCRdb retained only in-frame sequences with V and J called. Part of the clones is not carried over; for the studies checked, unresolved V genes explain less than half of this, and the remainder is unexplained. That table gives V, J and clone size, and the DNA gave D and trimming. Here the sample has about 150,000 clones; 50% to 75% occur a single time. The ten top clones hold under 7.5% of the sample.

The cohort was made up of 666 healthy bone marrow donors. Cohort members were all nominally healthy when sampled, although unrecorded immune exposures were likely present. The donor was CMV seropositive and belonged to the group of a few hundred seropositive cohort members. A peripheral blood sample was provided by each donor, and peripheral blood mononuclear cells were used for TCR beta sequencing. The Qiagen DNeasy Blood Extraction Kit was used to extract genomic DNA from the blood cell samples. The investigation overall reported the following: In an earlier analysis of about 540 of the donors, most TCR beta V segments were observed in productive rearrangements about 87% or about 30% of the time, broadly matching IMGT annotations. Because some donors lacked HLA typing at each locus, the association tests relied only on the typed subset. Immune exposure information for the cohort was limited to CMV serostatus. In a later analysis, TCR association rates were found to vary across HLA loci, with the most associated TCRs seen for DRB1 alleles and the fewest for HLA-C alleles. In vitro tests confirmed that a few of the cytomegalovirus-associated TCR beta chains recognize cytomegalovirus antigens. This cohort had only TCR beta chains sequenced, and the lack of alpha or paired-chain data limited which features could be detected. A further reported finding was that TCR beta sequences accurately predicted the HLA-A and HLA-B alleles for most subjects in the first cohort. In a later genetic analysis, fewer N-insertions in productive TCRs were reported among donors in an Asian-associated ancestry cluster than the roughly 640-donor mean. Some IMGT-functional V segments, including TRBV6-2 and TRBV6-3, could not be told apart with the 87-base-pair reads, so those segments were excluded. In a later analysis, HLA-associated TCR beta chains showed more clonal expansion and lower generation probabilities than non-associated chains that were equally common. A group of highly shared sequence variants was considered likely to be a technical artifact of the sequencing pipeline. Over 15 rarely observed V segments, including chromosome 9 orphons, were excluded from the earlier analysis of almost 600 of the donors because counts were too low. According to a later analysis, most CMV-associated TCR beta chains appeared to be HLA-restricted, and the HLA associations seemed to be driven largely by CMV exposure. At a false discovery rate of 0.05, a later analysis linked about 16,000 TCR beta sequences to specific HLA alleles. In a later genetic analysis, a missense DCLRE1C variant was associated with V-gene and J-gene trimming of TCR beta chains, and the association was replicated in an independent cohort. Sequencing depth was assumed to be roughly uniform across donors in the presence/absence analyses, though that assumption may not hold. Correlated functional status among segregating V segments might reflect linkage disequilibrium, but an unknown experimental factor could not be ruled out. In the study, approximately 160 TCR beta chains were listed as associated with cytomegalovirus. Most TCR sequences were seen in very few donors, while some public TCRs were found in many individuals. When HLA alleles, especially DR and DQ, strongly co-occurred, attributing TCR associations to individual alleles was difficult. The classifier was reported to diagnose cytomegalovirus status with high specificity and sensitivity in both the original and validation cohorts. A later analysis reported that several top co-occurrence clusters appeared linked to parvovirus B19, influenza, CMV and Epstein-Barr virus. According to the authors, the approach could potentially be generalized to other disease states and immunological phenotypes.

The receptor was isolated from a woman aged 55-75 years in good health and CMV-seropositive. The sequenced sample was PBMCs. Here the chain combines TRBV5-1 and TRBJ2-5, and the D gene may be TRBD1, 5 bases matching. The last part of the DNA fits TRBJ2-7 better; the J call may be wrong. The CDR3 protein: CASSPTAVYEQYF. The bases are TGCGCCAGCAGTCCGACAGCCGTCTACGAGCAGTACTTC.